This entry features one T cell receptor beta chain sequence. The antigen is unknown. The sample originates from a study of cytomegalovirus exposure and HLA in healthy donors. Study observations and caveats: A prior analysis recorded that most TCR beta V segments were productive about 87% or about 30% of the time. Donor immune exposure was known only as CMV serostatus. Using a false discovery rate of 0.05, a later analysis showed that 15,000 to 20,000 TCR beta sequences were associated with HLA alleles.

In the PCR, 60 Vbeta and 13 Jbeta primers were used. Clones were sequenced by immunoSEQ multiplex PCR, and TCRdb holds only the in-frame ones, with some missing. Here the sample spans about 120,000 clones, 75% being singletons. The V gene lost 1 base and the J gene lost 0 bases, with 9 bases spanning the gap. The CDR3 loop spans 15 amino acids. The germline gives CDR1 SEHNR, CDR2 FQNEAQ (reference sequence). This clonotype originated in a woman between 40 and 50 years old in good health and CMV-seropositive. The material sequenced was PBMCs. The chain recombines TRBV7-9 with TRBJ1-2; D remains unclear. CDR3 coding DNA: TGTGCCAGCAGCTTAGGGCGGGCTTCTAACTATGGCTACACCTTC. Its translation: CASSLGRASNYGYTF.